These T cell receptor beta chains were read from a single sample in a study of CD8 T cells in Susac syndrome. MiXCR, run by TCRdb on the immunoSEQ multiplex PCR reads, gives a single entry per CDR3 protein. Of some 130,000 distinct CDR3 sequences listed, 95% were seen once; the top ten hold over 0.15%. Input material: CD8+ T cells from PBMCs. All receptors derive from a human donor with Susac syndrome. The CDR3 runs from the conserved cysteine through the conserved F or W. Each record gives: J gene, V gene, clone size, D gene, CDR3 protein, CDR3 DNA. A D gene is named only where the DNA matches it firmly. Size values are once, few and many counts, or a class for expanded clones, and some rows have none.

j_gene: TRBJ2-5
v_gene: TRBV27
abundance: .
d_gene: .
CDR3aa: CASSPSLGRQETQYF
CDR3nt: TGTGCCAGCAGTCCCTCGTTGGGCAGACAAGAGACCCAGTACTTC

j_gene: TRBJ2-2
v_gene: TRBV7-9
abundance: .
d_gene: TRBD2
CDR3aa: CASSPGLAPSGELFF
CDR3nt: TGTGCCAGCAGCCCCGGACTAGCCCCGTCCGGGGAGCTGTTTTTT

j_gene: TRBJ2-7
v_gene: TRBV12-3/TRBV12-4
abundance: .
d_gene: .
CDR3aa: CASSFMDGDYEQYF
CDR3nt: TGTGCCAGCAGTTTCATGGACGGGGACTACGAGCAGTACTTC

j_gene: TRBJ2-2
v_gene: TRBV5-1
abundance: .
d_gene: TRBD1
CDR3aa: CASTAPIPGQGFGELFF
CDR3nt: TGCGCCAGTACAGCCCCGATCCCGGGACAGGGGTTCGGGGAGCTGTTTTTT

j_gene: TRBJ2-7
v_gene: TRBV7-8
abundance: .
d_gene: .
CDR3aa: CASDGGQTYEQYF
CDR3nt: TGTGCCAGCGACGGGGGACAGACCTACGAGCAGTACTTC

j_gene: TRBJ2-1
v_gene: TRBV10-3
abundance: .
d_gene: TRBD2
CDR3aa: CAIRTPSGGAHEQFF
CDR3nt: TGTGCCATCAGGACCCCTAGCGGGGGGGCACATGAGCAGTTCTTC

j_gene: TRBJ2-2
v_gene: TRBV20-1
abundance: .
d_gene: .
CDR3aa: CSARGGMAGELFF
CDR3nt: TGCAGTGCTAGAGGGGGAATGGCGGGGGAGCTGTTTTTT

j_gene: TRBJ2-2
v_gene: TRBV9
abundance: .
d_gene: .
CDR3aa: CATQGTGELFF
CDR3nt: TGTGCCACCCAGGGGACCGGGGAGCTGTTTTTT

j_gene: TRBJ2-3
v_gene: TRBV7-6
abundance: once
d_gene: TRBD2
CDR3aa: CASSWKAGGTSTDTQYF
CDR3nt: TGTGCCAGCAGCTGGAAGGCGGGAGGTACTAGCACAGATACGCAGTATTTT

j_gene: TRBJ2-3
v_gene: TRBV14
abundance: .
d_gene: TRBD2
CDR3aa: CASSQLAGGTDTQYF
CDR3nt: TGTGCCAGCAGCCAACTAGCGGGGGGCACAGATACGCAGTATTTT

j_gene: TRBJ1-2
v_gene: TRBV12-3/TRBV12-4
abundance: .
d_gene: TRBD1
CDR3aa: CASSRILQGAGGYTF
CDR3nt: TGTGCCAGCAGTAGAATCCTCCAGGGGGCAGGTGGCTACACCTTC

j_gene: TRBJ2-5
v_gene: TRBV20-1
abundance: .
d_gene: TRBD2
CDR3aa: CSATTAGLAGVGYF
CDR3nt: TGCAGTGCTACGACCGCGGGACTAGCGGGAGTGGGGTACTTC

j_gene: TRBJ2-3
v_gene: TRBV9
abundance: .
d_gene: .
CDR3aa: CASSVAGGADTQYF
CDR3nt: TGTGCCAGCAGCGTAGCTGGGGGAGCAGATACGCAGTATTTT

j_gene: TRBJ2-3
v_gene: TRBV6-1
abundance: .
d_gene: TRBD2
CDR3aa: CASSEFAGGDTQYF
CDR3nt: TGTGCCAGCAGTGAATTCGCGGGAGGTGATACGCAGTATTTT

j_gene: TRBJ1-5
v_gene: TRBV19
abundance: .
d_gene: .
CDR3aa: CASSWDGDSNQPQHF
CDR3nt: TGTGCCAGTAGTTGGGACGGCGATAGCAATCAGCCCCAGCATTTT

j_gene: TRBJ2-7
v_gene: TRBV29-1
abundance: .
d_gene: .
CDR3aa: CSVELPGATYEQYF
CDR3nt: TGCAGCGTTGAGTTACCAGGGGCTACCTACGAGCAGTACTTC

j_gene: TRBJ2-1
v_gene: TRBV7-9
abundance: .
d_gene: TRBD2
CDR3aa: CASTLEVAGLNEQFF
CDR3nt: TGTGCCAGCACTTTAGAGGTAGCGGGCCTCAATGAGCAGTTCTTC

j_gene: TRBJ1-1
v_gene: TRBV27
abundance: .
d_gene: .
CDR3aa: CARNIGDTEAFF
CDR3nt: TGTGCCAGAAACATTGGGGACACTGAAGCTTTCTTT

j_gene: TRBJ2-1
v_gene: TRBV24-1
abundance: .
d_gene: TRBD2
CDR3aa: CATSPAGGSSYNEQFF
CDR3nt: TGTGCCACCAGCCCAGCGGGAGGGAGCTCCTACAATGAGCAGTTCTTC

j_gene: TRBJ2-1
v_gene: TRBV5-8
abundance: .
d_gene: TRBD2
CDR3aa: CASSQGLAGEIKGNEQFF
CDR3nt: TGTGCCAGCAGCCAAGGACTAGCGGGAGAGATTAAAGGCAATGAGCAGTTCTTC

j_gene: TRBJ1-4
v_gene: TRBV4-1
abundance: .
d_gene: .
CDR3aa: CASSQVKGPRINEKLFF
CDR3nt: TGCGCCAGCAGCCAAGTGAAAGGGCCGAGGATTAATGAAAAACTGTTTTTT

j_gene: TRBJ1-1
v_gene: TRBV12-3/TRBV12-4
abundance: .
d_gene: TRBD1
CDR3aa: CASSLGTGGTEAFF
CDR3nt: TGTGCCAGCAGTTTAGGGACAGGAGGGACTGAAGCTTTCTTT

j_gene: TRBJ1-1
v_gene: TRBV29-1
abundance: .
d_gene: .
CDR3aa: CSVEQEVTEAFF
CDR3nt: TGCAGCGTTGAACAGGAGGTCACTGAAGCTTTCTTT

j_gene: TRBJ2-1
v_gene: TRBV9
abundance: .
d_gene: .
CDR3aa: CASSKTGGPLANEQFF
CDR3nt: TGTGCCAGCAGCAAAACTGGGGGGCCTCTGGCGAATGAGCAGTTCTTC

j_gene: TRBJ2-7
v_gene: TRBV7-9
abundance: .
d_gene: TRBD1
CDR3aa: CASSYYPDRVYEQYF
CDR3nt: TGTGCCAGCAGCTACTACCCGGACAGGGTCTACGAGCAGTACTTC

j_gene: TRBJ1-1
v_gene: TRBV20-1
abundance: .
d_gene: .
CDR3aa: CSNRGAFF
CDR3nt: TGCTCAAACCGAGGAGCTTTCTTT

j_gene: TRBJ2-2
v_gene: TRBV9
abundance: .
d_gene: .
CDR3aa: CASSVEGPVELFF
CDR3nt: TGTGCCAGCAGCGTAGAGGGGCCAGTCGAGCTGTTTTTT

j_gene: TRBJ2-7
v_gene: TRBV29-1
abundance: .
d_gene: TRBD1
CDR3aa: CSVEGTGGYEQYF
CDR3nt: TGCAGCGTTGAGGGGACAGGGGGCTACGAGCAGTACTTC

j_gene: TRBJ1-2
v_gene: TRBV19
abundance: few
d_gene: .
CDR3aa: CASSIGYGYTF
CDR3nt: TGTGCCAGTAGTATTGGCTATGGCTACACCTTC

j_gene: TRBJ2-5
v_gene: TRBV7-9
abundance: .
d_gene: .
CDR3aa: CASRGEETQYF
CDR3nt: TGTGCCAGCAGGGGAGAAGAGACCCAGTACTTC

j_gene: TRBJ2-7
v_gene: TRBV30
abundance: .
d_gene: TRBD2
CDR3aa: CAWSSGITYEQYF
CDR3nt: TGTGCCTGGTCGAGCGGGATAACCTACGAGCAGTACTTC

j_gene: TRBJ2-7
v_gene: TRBV5-4
abundance: .
d_gene: TRBD1
CDR3aa: CASSMGQTYEQYF
CDR3nt: TGTGCCAGCAGCATGGGACAGACCTACGAGCAGTACTTC

j_gene: TRBJ2-1
v_gene: TRBV29-1
abundance: .
d_gene: .
CDR3aa: CSATTETYNEQFF
CDR3nt: TGCAGCGCCACGACAGAGACCTACAATGAGCAGTTCTTC

j_gene: TRBJ1-4
v_gene: TRBV20-1
abundance: .
d_gene: TRBD1
CDR3aa: CSAEPGTGNEKLFF
CDR3nt: TGCAGTGCTGAACCCGGGACAGGGAATGAAAAACTGTTTTTT